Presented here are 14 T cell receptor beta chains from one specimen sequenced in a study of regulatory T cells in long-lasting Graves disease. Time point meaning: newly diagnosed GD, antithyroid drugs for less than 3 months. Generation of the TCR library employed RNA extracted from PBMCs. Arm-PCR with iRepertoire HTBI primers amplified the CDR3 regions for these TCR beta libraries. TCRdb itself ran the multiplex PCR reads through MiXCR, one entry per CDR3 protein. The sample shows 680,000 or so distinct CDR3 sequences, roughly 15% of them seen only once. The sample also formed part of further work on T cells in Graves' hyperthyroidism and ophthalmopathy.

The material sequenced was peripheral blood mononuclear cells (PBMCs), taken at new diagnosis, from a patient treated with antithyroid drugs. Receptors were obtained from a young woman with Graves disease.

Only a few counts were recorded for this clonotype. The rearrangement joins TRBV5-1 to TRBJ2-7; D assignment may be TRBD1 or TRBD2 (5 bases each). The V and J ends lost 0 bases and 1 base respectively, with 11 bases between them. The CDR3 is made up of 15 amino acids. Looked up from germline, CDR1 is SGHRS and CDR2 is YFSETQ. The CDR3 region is CASSLAYWGSYEQYF. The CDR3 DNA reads TGCGCCAGCAGCTTGGCTTATTGGGGGTCCTACGAGCAGTACTTC.

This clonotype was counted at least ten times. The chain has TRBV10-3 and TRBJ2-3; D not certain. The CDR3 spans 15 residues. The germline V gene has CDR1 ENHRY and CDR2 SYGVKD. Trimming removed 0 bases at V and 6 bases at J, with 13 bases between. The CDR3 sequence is CAISESNSRRDTQYF. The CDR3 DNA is TGTGCCATCAGTGAGTCGAATTCCCGTAGGGATACGCAGTATTTT.

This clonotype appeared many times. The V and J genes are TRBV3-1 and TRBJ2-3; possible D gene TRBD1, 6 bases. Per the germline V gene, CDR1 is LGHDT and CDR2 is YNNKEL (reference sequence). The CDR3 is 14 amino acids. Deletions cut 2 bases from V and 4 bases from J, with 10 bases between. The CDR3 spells CASSQTGFPDTQYF. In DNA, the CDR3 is TGTGCCAGCAGCCAAACAGGGTTTCCAGATACGCAGTATTTT.

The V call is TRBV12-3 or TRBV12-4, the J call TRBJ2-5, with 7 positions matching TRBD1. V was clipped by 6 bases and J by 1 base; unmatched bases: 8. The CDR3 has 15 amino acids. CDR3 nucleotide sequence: TGTGCCAGCAGCGTGGGGACAGAGCCCCAAGAGACCCAGTACTTC. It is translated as CASSVGTEPQETQYF.

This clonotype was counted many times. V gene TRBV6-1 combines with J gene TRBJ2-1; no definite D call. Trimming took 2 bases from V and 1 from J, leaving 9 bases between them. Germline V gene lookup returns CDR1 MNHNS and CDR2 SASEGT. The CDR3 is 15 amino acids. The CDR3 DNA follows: TGTGCCAGCAGTGAATGGACCACTTCCTACAATGAGCAGTTCTTC. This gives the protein CASSEWTTSYNEQFF.

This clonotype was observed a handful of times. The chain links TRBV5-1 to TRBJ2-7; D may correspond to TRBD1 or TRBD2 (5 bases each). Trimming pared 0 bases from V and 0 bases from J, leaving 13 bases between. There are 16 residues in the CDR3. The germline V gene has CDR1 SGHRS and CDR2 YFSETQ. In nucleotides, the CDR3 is TGCGCCAGCAGCTTGGTTGGGGGTCGAACCTCCTACGAGCAGTACTTC. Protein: CASSLVGGRTSYEQYF.

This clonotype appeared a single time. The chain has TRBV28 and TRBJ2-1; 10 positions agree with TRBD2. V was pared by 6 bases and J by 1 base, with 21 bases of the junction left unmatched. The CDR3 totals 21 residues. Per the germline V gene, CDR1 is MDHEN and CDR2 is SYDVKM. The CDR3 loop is CASSPDGRSGREPGSYNEQFF. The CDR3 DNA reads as TGTGCCAGCAGCCCGGACGGGAGAAGCGGGAGGGAACCTGGGTCCTACAATGAGCAGTTCTTC.

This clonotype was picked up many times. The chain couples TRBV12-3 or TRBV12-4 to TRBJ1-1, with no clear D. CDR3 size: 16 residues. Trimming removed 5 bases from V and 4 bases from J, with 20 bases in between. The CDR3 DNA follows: TGTGCCAGCAGTGCATCACGCGGCCGCAAAGGCACTGAAGCTTTCTTT. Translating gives CASSASRGRKGTEAFF.

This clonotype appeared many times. The CDR3 bases are TGTGCCAGCAGATCCGGTGGGGAGTGGATTGAAAAACTGTTTTTT. Protein: CASRSGGEWIEKLFF. V usage is TRBV28 and J usage is TRBJ1-4; D remains ambiguous. The germline CDR1 and CDR2 sequences are MDHEN and SYDVKM. CDR3 length: 15 residues. V was shortened by 6 bases and J by 7 bases, with 18 bases between the two germline ends.

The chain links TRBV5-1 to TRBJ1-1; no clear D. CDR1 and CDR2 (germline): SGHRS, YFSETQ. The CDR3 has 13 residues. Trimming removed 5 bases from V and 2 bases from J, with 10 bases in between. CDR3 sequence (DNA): TGCGCCAGCAGGCACACCGACAACACTGAAGCTTTCTTT. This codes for CASRHTDNTEAFF.

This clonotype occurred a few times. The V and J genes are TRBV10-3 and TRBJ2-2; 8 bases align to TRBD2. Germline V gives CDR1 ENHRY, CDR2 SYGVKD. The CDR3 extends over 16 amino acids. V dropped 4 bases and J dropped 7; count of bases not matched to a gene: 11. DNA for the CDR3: TGTGCCATCAGTGCCCCAGACGCGGGAGGTGGCGGGGAGCTGTTTTTT. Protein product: CAISAPDAGGGGELFF.

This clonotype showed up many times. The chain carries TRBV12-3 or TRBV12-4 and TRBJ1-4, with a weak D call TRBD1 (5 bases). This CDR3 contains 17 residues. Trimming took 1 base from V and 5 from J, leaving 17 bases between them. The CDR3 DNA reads TGTGCCAGCAGTTTAGTCCCTTCAGGGTCCGTGAATGAAAAACTGTTTTTT. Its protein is CASSLVPSGSVNEKLFF.

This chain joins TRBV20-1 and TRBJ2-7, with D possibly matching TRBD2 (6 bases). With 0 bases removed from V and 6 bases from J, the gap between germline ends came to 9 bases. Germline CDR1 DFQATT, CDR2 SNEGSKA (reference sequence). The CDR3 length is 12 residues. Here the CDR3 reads CSARDMGGEQYF. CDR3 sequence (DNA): TGCAGTGCTAGAGATATGGGGGGCGAGCAGTACTTC.

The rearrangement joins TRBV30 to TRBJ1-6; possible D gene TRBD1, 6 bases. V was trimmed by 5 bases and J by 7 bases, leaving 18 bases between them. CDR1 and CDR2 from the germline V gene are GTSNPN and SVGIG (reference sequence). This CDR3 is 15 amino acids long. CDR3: CAWVTRGLSNSPLHF. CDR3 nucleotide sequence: TGTGCCTGGGTTACCAGGGGTCTTTCAAATTCACCCCTCCACTTT.